This TCR beta chain is drawn from a study of beta chain features in type 1 diabetes. Reverse transcribing all isolated RNA meant expressed TCRB transcripts were sequenced. Here immunoSEQ multiplex PCR was the method, and the copy in TCRdb shows in-frame clones only, minus some. The sample shows about 930,000 clones, about 17% of them seen only once. The sequence derives from a woman aged 18-29 years in good health. Sequenced: naive CD4+ T cells from blood.

The CDR3 region has the DNA TGTGCCAGCTCGAAAGGGAATTTGGGAAAAGAGACCCAGTACTTC. Its translation is CASSKGNLGKETQYF. This chain links TRBV18 with TRBJ2-5; D remains ambiguous. V was trimmed by 6 bases and J by 3 bases, leaving 17 bases between them. The germline V gene encodes CDR1 KGHSH and CDR2 LQKENI. The CDR3 sequence is 15 residues long.